Listed here are 22 T cell receptor beta chains from one sample, sequenced in a study of blood T cell repertoires in COVID-19. TCRdb's table, derived via immunoSEQ multiplex PCR, lists solely in-frame clones and lacks some. Among around 60,000 clones listed, over 60% were seen once. The source material was peripheral blood. Receptors were obtained from a man under 40 with COVID-19, enrolled during active disease.

The CDR3 nucleotides read TGTGCCAGCGGAGGGCGGTCCCAAGAGACCCAGTACTTC. This translates into CASGGRSQETQYF. The chain is built from TRBV28 and TRBJ2-5; tentatively, D is TRBD2 (6 bases). V was pared by 8 bases and J by 1 base, with 11 bases between. Germline CDR1 is MDHEN and CDR2 is SYDVKM. The CDR3 is 13 amino acids.

This clone has a handful of counts. The chain joins TRBV11-3 to TRBJ1-4, with 8 bases identical to TRBD1. The germline CDR1 and CDR2 sequences are SGHNT and YENEEA. V trimming: 5 bases; J trimming: 5 bases; junction bases outside the gene matches: 4. This CDR3 is built from 14 residues. The CDR3 coding sequence is TGTGCCAGCAGCCCGGGACAGGCAAATGAAAAACTGTTTTTT. Translated, it gives CASSPGQANEKLFF.

The chain combines TRBV29-1 with TRBJ1-3, with D possibly being TRBD1 (6 bases). V was cut by 7 bases and J by 0 bases, with 10 bases left in between. Germline values: CDR1 SQVTM, CDR2 ANQGSEA. The CDR3 extends over 13 amino acids. The CDR3 region is CSAGQSSGNTIYF. The CDR3, as DNA: TGCAGCGCCGGACAGAGCTCTGGAAACACCATATATTTT.

The chain carries TRBV18 and TRBJ2-5, with 9 bases aligning to TRBD1. In germline, CDR1 is KGHSH, CDR2 LQKENI. CDR3 size: 13 residues. After removal of 5 bases from V and 5 bases from J, the junction contained 3 bases not matched to a gene. In DNA form, the CDR3 reads TGTGCCAGCTCAGGAGACAGGGGGGAGACCCAGTACTTC. Amino acid sequence: CASSGDRGETQYF.

The chain links TRBV5-4 to TRBJ1-2; tentative D call: TRBD1 (5 bases). Trimming pared 0 bases from V and 4 bases from J, leaving 10 bases between. CDR1 SGHNT and CDR2 YYREEE come from the germline V gene (reference sequence). The CDR3 covers 14 residues. The chain's CDR3 is CASSLGGMPYGYTF. CDR3 nucleotides: TGTGCCAGCAGCTTGGGGGGCATGCCCTATGGCTACACCTTC.

V and J are TRBV19 and TRBJ2-5, with TRBD2 matching over 9 bases. The length of the CDR3 is 15 residues. With V trimmed by 5 bases and J by 5 bases, 9 bases remained unmatched. CDR1 and CDR2 (germline): LNHDA, SQIVND (reference sequence). The CDR3 is CASSPYSGRGETQYF. CDR3 bases: TGTGCCAGTAGTCCCTATAGCGGGAGAGGGGAGACCCAGTACTTC.

This clone was counted between two and nine times. The gene calls are TRBV28 and TRBJ2-3, with D perhaps matching TRBD2 (6 bases). The CDR3 sequence is 14 residues long. CDR1 and CDR2 from the germline V gene are MDHEN and SYDVKM. Deletions cut 6 bases from V and 0 bases from J, with 10 bases between. The CDR3 nucleotides are TGTGCCAGCAGGCCCGGGACTAGCACAGATACGCAGTATTTT. It yields the protein CASRPGTSTDTQYF. Looking up the rest from reference TRBV28 and TRBJ2-3 gives the full variable domain: DVKVTQSSRYLVKRTGEKVFLECVQDMDHENMFWYRQDPGLGLRLIYFSYDVKMKEKGDIPEGYSVSREKKERFSLILESASTNQTSMYLCASRPGTSTDTQYFGPGTRLTVL.

The chain uses TRBV28 and TRBJ1-1, with 8 bases fitting TRBD1. The CDR3 is 21 amino acids. V gave up 2 bases and J gave up 3 bases; unmatched junction bases: 23. Germline V lookup: CDR1 MDHEN, CDR2 SYDVKM. The CDR3, as DNA: TGTGCCAGCAGTTTAAGGTTTTCTGTCAGGGGGCATATTGGAGGTCACACTGAAGCTTTCTTT. It translates to CASSLRFSVRGHIGGHTEAFF.

The chain uses TRBV7-8 and TRBJ1-6; the D is unclear. CDR1 and CDR2 (germline): SGHVS, FQNEAQ. The CDR3 is 14 residues long. V was cut by 1 base and J by 7 bases, with 8 bases left in between. The CDR3 DNA sequence: TGTGCCAGCAGCTTAGGGGGAGGGAATTCACCCCTCCACTTT. This codes for CASSLGGGNSPLHF.

The V gene is TRBV5-8, the J gene TRBJ2-3; 12 nucleotides match TRBD2. Germline V CDR1 and CDR2: SGHTS, YDEGEE. V dropped 4 bases and J dropped 5; count of bases not matched to a gene: 8. This CDR3 contains 16 residues. The CDR3 region is CASSQRLAGEVDTQYF. In nucleotides, the CDR3 is TGTGCCAGCAGCCAGAGACTAGCGGGAGAAGTAGATACGCAGTATTTT. Variable domain in full (rest from reference TRBV5-8 and TRBJ2-3): EAGVTQSPTHLIKTRGQQATLRCSPISGHTSVYWYQQALGLGLQFLLWYDEGEERNRGNFPPRFSGRQFPNYSSELNVNALELEDSALYLCASSQRLAGEVDTQYFGPGTRLTVL.

The chain links TRBV28 to TRBJ1-2; 8 bases map to TRBD1. The germline V gene has CDR1 MDHEN and CDR2 SYDVKM. J lost 3 bases, V lost 6 bases, and 6 bases had no gene match. The CDR3 consists of 14 residues. DNA of the CDR3: TGTGCCAGCAGGCCGGGACAGGAGTACTATGGCTACACCTTC. Protein sequence: CASRPGQEYYGYTF.

The genes are TRBV6-5 and TRBJ2-7, with 11 positions matching TRBD1. This CDR3 comprises 14 residues. Germline lookup yields CDR1 MNHEY and CDR2 SVGAGI. Trimming took 2 bases from V and 4 from J; bases not matched to a gene: 1. The CDR3 nucleotides are TGTGCCAGCAGTTACCGGGACAGGGGGTACGAGCAGTACTTC. It is translated as CASSYRDRGYEQYF.

This chain joins TRBV7-2 and TRBJ1-5, with D maybe TRBD1 (6 bases). Germline CDR1 is SGHTA and CDR2 is FQGNSA. With 5 bases removed from V and 1 base from J, the gap between germline ends came to 6 bases. The CDR3 has 13 amino acids. The CDR3 loop reads CASSGQSNQPQHF. CDR3 in DNA: TGTGCCAGCAGCGGACAGAGCAATCAGCCCCAGCATTTT.

In its sample, this clone was seen many times. The gene calls are TRBV6-5 and TRBJ1-5; no clear D. Trimming took 4 bases from V and 3 from J, leaving 13 bases between them. The CDR3 has 15 amino acids. Per germline, CDR1 MNHEY and CDR2 SVGAGI. The CDR3: CASSSLDGNNQPQHF. CDR3 nucleotide sequence: TGTGCCAGCAGTTCCCTAGACGGAAACAATCAGCCCCAGCATTTT.

The J gene is TRBJ2-7, the V gene TRBV5-1; 10 bases match TRBD2. The V gene end was trimmed by 0 bases and the J gene end by 5 bases; junction bases not matched to a gene: 5. This CDR3 contains 15 residues. Germline V gene data show CDR1 as SGHRS and CDR2 as YFSETQ. The CDR3: CASSLAGTSDHEQYF. The CDR3 DNA is TGCGCCAGCAGCTTGGCCGGGACTAGCGACCACGAGCAGTACTTC. The full variable domain, in which reference TRBV5-1 and TRBJ2-7 provide the parts outside the CDR3, is KAGVTQTPRYLIKTRGQQVTLSCSPISGHRSVSWYQQTPGQGLQFLFEYFSETQRNKGNFPGRFSGRQFSNSRSEMNVSTLELGDSALYLCASSLAGTSDHEQYFGPGTRLTVT.

This chain joins TRBV5-1 and TRBJ2-5; D call uncertain. Trimming shortened V by 1 base and J by 2 bases, and 12 bases separated the two germline ends. Germline V gene data show CDR1 as SGHRS and CDR2 as YFSETQ. There are 15 residues in the CDR3. The CDR3 DNA follows: TGCGCCAGCAGCTTGCGTTCCCTATCACAAGAGACCCAGTACTTC. Amino acid sequence: CASSLRSLSQETQYF. Drawing the rest from reference TRBV5-1 and TRBJ2-5, the complete variable domain is KAGVTQTPRYLIKTRGQQVTLSCSPISGHRSVSWYQQTPGQGLQFLFEYFSETQRNKGNFPGRFSGRQFSNSRSEMNVSTLELGDSALYLCASSLRSLSQETQYFGPGTRLLVL.

This chain joins TRBV18 and TRBJ1-1, with D perhaps matching TRBD1 (5 bases). Germline CDR1 and CDR2: KGHSH and LQKENI. This CDR3 has 15 residues. Trimming cost V 6 bases and J 3 bases, with 17 bases left between them. CDR3 region: CASSPGQGRDTEAFF. The CDR3 DNA follows: TGTGCCAGCTCGCCTGGGCAGGGTCGGGACACTGAAGCTTTCTTT.

V usage is TRBV5-8 and J usage is TRBJ2-1, with D uncertain. Trimming removed 1 base from V and 3 bases from J, with 5 bases in between. The length of the CDR3 is 13 residues. CDR1 is SGHTS, CDR2 YDEGEE, per germline. CDR3 sequence: CASSLRSYNEQFF. The CDR3, as DNA: TGTGCCAGCAGCTTGCGCAGCTACAATGAGCAGTTCTTC.

In its sample, this clone was seen once. The genes are TRBV9 and TRBJ1-1; TRBD1 is a possible D gene (5 bases). CDR3 length: 13 residues. Trimming took off 2 bases at V and 3 bases at J, with 8 bases between the two ends. Germline CDR1 SGDLS, CDR2 YYNGEE. The CDR3 loop reads CASSVGGDTEAFF. In DNA form, the CDR3 reads TGTGCCAGCAGCGTGGGGGGAGACACTGAAGCTTTCTTT.

V gene TRBV10-3 combines with J gene TRBJ2-5; D call uncertain. Germline-derived CDR1 and CDR2 are ENHRY and SYGVKD. The CDR3 has 12 amino acids. V lost 4 bases and J lost 1, with 4 bases in between. The CDR3 DNA reads as TGTGCCATCAGTGGCGGCCAAGAGACCCAGTACTTC. This gives the protein CAISGGQETQYF.

The J gene is TRBJ1-1, the V gene TRBV4-1; D is uncertain. The CDR3 runs to 16 residues. Trimming took off 0 bases at V and 4 bases at J, with 15 bases between the two ends. The germline CDR1 and CDR2 sequences are MGHRA and YSYEKL. CDR3 region: CASSQDNTRSSTEAFF. The DNA of the CDR3 is TGCGCCAGCAGCCAAGATAATACCCGCAGTTCCACTGAAGCTTTCTTT.

The chain joins TRBV29-1 to TRBJ1-2; D possibly corresponds to TRBD1 (5 bases). Trimming removed 5 bases at V and 4 bases at J, with 23 bases between. CDR3 length: 16 residues. Germline V lookup: CDR1 SQVTM, CDR2 ANQGSEA. CDR3 in DNA: TGCAGCGTTTATTCTCTCTCCAGGGCAATTTTCTATGGCTACACCTTC. Protein: CSVYSLSRAIFYGYTF.